The table lists the clone carrying this T cell receptor (beta chain) with a count of one. The antigen is not known. Given the absence of the conserved phenylalanine or tryptophan at the CDR3 end, a read error is likely. Blood RNA came from unsorted whole blood; germline DNA was also extracted. Patients were treatment-naive with chronic HBV infection. Synthesis of TCR beta cDNA was carried out from 500 ng total RNA with a constant-region primer. TCR beta libraries came from three nested multiplex PCR rounds using slightly modified ARM-PCR. Amplification in the first two PCR rounds was performed using TRBV1-TRBV30 forward primers and a C-beta reverse primer for 9 to 11 cycles each. TCRdb processed the multiplex PCR reads anew with MiXCR; each CDR3 protein has one entry. Here the sample spans approximately 340,000 distinct CDR3 sequences, 65% being singletons. This record belongs to a study of tumor-infiltrating lymphocytes in primary liver carcinoma. Findings of the study overall: In tumor-adjacent and tumor-blood pairs, overlap was lower than in tumor region pairs.

The CDR3 loop spans 13 amino acids. Germline CDR1 is SGHAT and CDR2 is FQNNGV. The sequenced material came from peripheral blood. The receptor comes from a man aged 35 to 55 with primary liver carcinoma and hepatitis B virus infection. The J gene is TRBJ2-1, the V gene TRBV11-2, with D maybe TRBD2 (5 bases). The CDR3 DNA reads TGTGCCAGCAACTTAGTGGTTTGTACTAGGCAGTTCCTC. It translates to CASNLVVCTRQFL.